The 22 T cell receptor beta chains below come from one sample, sequenced in a study of shared clonotypes between healthy human individuals. Method: immunoSEQ multiplex PCR; TCRdb's copy keeps in-frame clones and lacks some. The sample holds some 1,400,000 clones, roughly 96% seen once. The sequenced sample consisted of naive CD4+ T cells sorted from blood. As to subset: CD45RA+ positively selected. The receptors here all came from a man under 40 in good health.

The genes are TRBV19 and TRBJ2-7; TRBD2 is a possible D gene (5 bases). V was pared by 1 base and J by 6 bases, with 16 bases between. The CDR3 contains 15 residues. In germline, CDR1 is LNHDA, CDR2 SQIVND (reference sequence). The DNA for the CDR3 is TGTGCCAGTAGTATAGGTTCTAGCAGTCTCATCGAGCAGTACTTC. It specifies CASSIGSSSLIEQYF.

This clone was seen only once. The V and J genes are TRBV9 and TRBJ2-1; D perhaps matches TRBD2 (6 bases). V lost 3 bases to trimming and J lost 6 bases, with 19 bases between them. The length of the CDR3 is 16 residues. CDR1 SGDLS and CDR2 YYNGEE come from the germline V gene. The CDR3 region has the DNA TGTGCCAGCAGCGGGGCCTCGGGGGTAAACACCAATGAGCAGTTCTTC. It codes for CASSGASGVNTNEQFF.

The rearrangement links TRBV27 to TRBJ1-5; D uncertain. CDR3 size: 13 residues. Germline loops: CDR1 MNHEY, CDR2 SMNVEV (reference sequence). The V end was cut by 2 bases, the J end by 1 base, with 3 bases between. The CDR3 is CASSLRSNQPQHF. Written as DNA, the CDR3 is TGTGCCAGCAGTTTAAGGAGCAATCAGCCCCAGCATTTT.

The V and J genes are TRBV28 and TRBJ2-1, with D tentatively TRBD2 (6 bases). There are 13 residues in the CDR3. V lost 2 bases and J lost 8, with 10 bases in between. Germline-derived CDR1 and CDR2 are MDHEN and SYDVKM. The CDR3 coding sequence is TGTGCCAGCAGTTTAGGGGGGACCGATGAGCAGTTCTTC. Translation: CASSLGGTDEQFF.

The V gene is TRBV6-5, the J gene TRBJ2-1, with 7 bases that match TRBD2. The CDR3 extends over 15 amino acids. The V gene's germline CDR1 is MNHEY and CDR2 SVGAGI. J was trimmed by 3 bases and V by 6 bases; bases with no gene match: 8. DNA for the CDR3: TGTGCCAGCAGAGCCGGACTAGAACGCTACAATGAGCAGTTCTTC. Its protein product is CASRAGLERYNEQFF.

This chain uses TRBV18 with TRBJ2-1; D gene uncertain. Germline-derived CDR1 and CDR2 are KGHSH and LQKENI. The V end lost 4 bases, the J end lost 6 bases, and 10 bases lay between the germline ends. The CDR3 totals 13 residues. CDR3 in amino acids: CASSRESPNEQFF. In DNA, the CDR3 is TGTGCCAGCTCACGTGAGTCTCCCAATGAGCAGTTCTTC.

The CDR3 loop reads CASRLQRGTPYEQYF. In nucleotides, the CDR3 is TGTGCCAGCAGACTACAGAGGGGTACGCCCTACGAGCAGTACTTC. The V call is TRBV6-1, the J call TRBJ2-7, with D perhaps matching TRBD1 or TRBD2 (5 bases each). The CDR3 runs to 15 residues. Germline CDR1 MNHNS, CDR2 SASEGT. V lost 6 bases to trimming and J lost 2 bases, with 17 bases between them.

CDR3 nucleotide sequence: TGTGCCAGTAAATTTAAAAATCAGCCCCAGCATTTT. Amino acids: CASKFKNQPQHF. The chain carries TRBV28 and TRBJ1-5; D uncertain. Looked up from germline, CDR1 is MDHEN and CDR2 is SYDVKM. The CDR3 totals 12 residues. Trimming took off 9 bases at V and 4 bases at J, with 10 bases between the two ends.

The chain links TRBV6-5 to TRBJ2-5; D might be TRBD1 (5 bases). V lost 1 base, J lost 5 bases, and 17 bases lay in between. There are 16 residues in the CDR3. The V gene's germline CDR1 is MNHEY and CDR2 SVGAGI. CDR3 residues: CASSYFPAGLRETQYF. The CDR3, as DNA: TGTGCCAGCAGTTACTTTCCTGCAGGGCTACGGGAGACCCAGTACTTC.

The chain joins TRBV5-1 to TRBJ2-5, with TRBD2 matching over 10 bases. The DNA matches TRBJ2-7 better at its end, which makes the J call doubtful. CDR3 length: 15 amino acids. Germline lookup yields CDR1 SGHRS and CDR2 YFSETQ. The DNA for the CDR3 is TGCGCCAGCAGCTTGGAAGCGGGAGGGCCTTACGAGCAGTACTTC. Translating it yields CASSLEAGGPYEQYF.

The chain links TRBV9 to TRBJ2-5; 8 bases line up with TRBD2. This CDR3 comprises 13 residues. Unmatched junction bases numbered 3, after V lost 5 bases and J lost 3 bases. Germline-derived CDR1 and CDR2 are SGDLS and YYNGEE. For the CDR3, the DNA is TGTGCCAGCAGGTTACTAGCGGAAGAGACCCAGTACTTC. This gives the protein CASRLLAEETQYF.

This chain uses TRBV25-1 with TRBJ2-3; no reliable D call. Germline assignment: CDR1 MGHDK and CDR2 SYGVNS. With 6 bases removed from V and 4 bases from J, the gap between germline ends came to 5 bases. The CDR3 spans 11 residues. The CDR3 DNA reads as TGTGCCAGCAGAATCTCAGATACGCAGTATTTT. It specifies CASRISDTQYF.

This chain links TRBV4-2 with TRBJ2-5; D unresolved. CDR1 and CDR2 from the germline V gene are LGHNA and YNFKEQ. This CDR3 is 14 amino acids long. V dropped 0 bases and J dropped 7 bases, with 12 bases sitting between them. The CDR3 loop reads CASSQDLGYGTQYF. CDR3 DNA sequence: TGTGCCAGCAGCCAAGACCTAGGGTATGGGACCCAGTACTTC.

The chain joins TRBV30 to TRBJ1-1, with D perhaps matching TRBD1 (5 bases). Germline CDR1 reads GTSNPN; CDR2 reads SVGIG (reference sequence). This CDR3 region has 17 residues. The germline V and J ends were trimmed by 1 base and 3 bases, with 21 bases remaining between them. The CDR3 bases are TGTGCCTGGAGTGCCGACGCAGGGAAGGGTGGGGACACTGAAGCTTTCTTT. Protein sequence: CAWSADAGKGGDTEAFF.

The J gene is TRBJ2-5, the V gene TRBV5-1; 7 bases line up with TRBD2. CDR1 is SGHRS, CDR2 YFSETQ, per germline. The CDR3 has 15 amino acids. V shed 4 bases, J shed 2 bases, and the junction held 8 bases outside the gene matches. In DNA form, the CDR3 reads TGCGCCAGCAGCGAGTTCCGGGGAGGGCAAGAGACCCAGTACTTC. Residues: CASSEFRGGQETQYF. Complete variable domain (other parts from reference TRBV5-1 and TRBJ2-5): KAGVTQTPRYLIKTRGQQVTLSCSPISGHRSVSWYQQTPGQGLQFLFEYFSETQRNKGNFPGRFSGRQFSNSRSEMNVSTLELGDSALYLCASSEFRGGQETQYFGPGTRLLVL.

A few counts support this clone. Additional DNA sequences in this sample encode the identical CDR3. The chain employs TRBV19 and TRBJ2-7; D is perhaps TRBD2 (6 bases). CDR3 length equals 14 residues. From germline, CDR1 is LNHDA and CDR2 SQIVND (reference sequence). Trimming cost V 4 bases and J 2 bases, with 12 bases left between them. The CDR3 spells CASSTPGGAYEQYF. CDR3 bases: TGTGCCAGTAGTACCCCGGGCGGGGCCTACGAGCAGTACTTC.

The chain employs TRBV27 and TRBJ1-4; no reliable D call. The ends were cut back, 3 bases at V and 1 base at J, with 6 bases in the middle. This CDR3 region has 14 residues. CDR1 and CDR2 from the germline V gene are MNHEY and SMNVEV (reference sequence). CDR3 nucleotide sequence: TGTGCCAGCAGTTTGATGGGAACTAATGAAAAACTGTTTTTT. This translates into CASSLMGTNEKLFF.

This chain connects TRBV25-1 to TRBJ2-7, with D uncertain. Germline assignment: CDR1 MGHDK and CDR2 SYGVNS. The CDR3 totals 11 residues. The ends were cut back, 10 bases at V and 3 bases at J, with 10 bases in the middle. CDR3 sequence reads: CATTLRYEQYF. For the CDR3, the DNA is TGTGCCACAACACTCCGCTACGAGCAGTACTTC.

The gene calls are TRBV11-2 and TRBJ1-2; a weak D match, TRBD1 (6 bases). Germline assignment: CDR1 SGHAT and CDR2 FQNNGV. The CDR3 runs to 14 residues. Trimming shortened V by 5 bases and J by 4 bases, and 14 bases separated the two germline ends. CDR3: CASSGRETGYGYTF. Here the CDR3 DNA reads TGTGCCAGCAGCGGCCGGGAGACAGGCTATGGCTACACCTTC.

The V call is TRBV4-2, the J call TRBJ2-3; 8 bases line up with TRBD2. The germline V gene has CDR1 LGHNA and CDR2 YNFKEQ. Trimming at V came to 1 base and at J to 2 bases, leaving 8 bases not matched to a gene. The CDR3 spans 17 residues. The CDR3 sequence: CASSQGRAGVYTDTQYF. The CDR3 nucleotides read TGTGCCAGCAGCCAAGGAAGAGCGGGAGTCTACACAGATACGCAGTATTTT.

The rearrangement links TRBV28 to TRBJ2-5, with D tentatively TRBD1 (6 bases). Trimming shortened V by 6 bases and J by 2 bases, and 19 bases separated the two germline ends. CDR1 is MDHEN, CDR2 SYDVKM, per germline. The CDR3 is 16 amino acids. CDR3 nucleotide sequence: TGTGCCAGCAGCCCCCTTAGGGGGAGAGCTCAAGAGACCCAGTACTTC. It specifies CASSPLRGRAQETQYF.

Concerning this clone itself: This sample includes further DNA sequences coding for the same CDR3. The chain is built from TRBV5-1 and TRBJ1-1, with a possible D match to TRBD1 (5 bases). Trimming took off 4 bases at V and 1 base at J, with 8 bases between the two ends. CDR3 length: 13 amino acids. Per the germline V gene, CDR1 is SGHRS and CDR2 is YFSETQ. The CDR3 region is CASSPGQNTEAFF. The DNA of the CDR3 is TGCGCCAGCAGCCCCGGACAGAACACTGAAGCTTTCTTT.